The rows below give T cell receptor beta chains drawn from one sample of a study of shared clonotypes between healthy human individuals. Data came from immunoSEQ multiplex PCR; TCRdb stores just in-frame clones and leaves some out. This table has nearly 1 million clones, around three quarters appearing once. The material sequenced was memory CD4+ T cells sorted from blood. The receptors here all came from a man between 18 and 29 years old in good health. CDR3s leave out the opening cysteine and the closing phenylalanine or tryptophan. The D gene is left open where the match is weak. Some rows mark clone size as missing; the rest say once, few, many or name a class of expanded clone.

abundance,j_gene,d_gene,v_gene,CDR3aa
-,TRBJ2-5,TRBD2,TRBV5-1,ASSPRLRAGGPGETQY
-,TRBJ2-3,-,TRBV9,ASSVDQTDTQY
many,TRBJ1-1,-,TRBV6-5,ASGAPRDTEAF
-,TRBJ2-1,TRBD2,TRBV9,ASSGTGTSGSNEQF
once,TRBJ2-1,-,TRBV9,ASSVDFTYNEQF
-,TRBJ2-7,-,TRBV7-7,ASSFGETYEQY
few,TRBJ1-3,-,TRBV6-1,ASSESGFGNTIY
-,TRBJ1-2,-,TRBV18,ASSPQPQDSQYGYT
many,TRBJ1-5,-,TRBV15,ATSIAGSQPQH
once,TRBJ1-5,-,TRBV27,ASSLAGNGRQPQH
-,TRBJ2-7,-,TRBV10-3,AISEARTVSYEQY
once,TRBJ2-7,-,TRBV9,ASSVGDTYEQY
once,TRBJ1-2,TRBD1,TRBV2,ASSPTGGQGYT
once,TRBJ1-5,-,TRBV12-5,ASGCPRFINQPQH
-,TRBJ2-3,TRBD1,TRBV4-3,ASSQWTGSPDTQY
-,TRBJ2-7,TRBD1,TRBV10-2,ASSGLTGRPYEQY
-,TRBJ2-2,TRBD2,TRBV5-1,ASSPGSGLAGNTGELF
-,TRBJ2-6,-,TRBV28,ASSLDGSFSGANVLT
-,TRBJ2-2,TRBD2,TRBV6-1,ASSEAGRAGPGELF
once,TRBJ1-6,-,TRBV2,ASSVGRGGSPLH
-,TRBJ1-2,TRBD1,TRBV6-5,ASSYSSTGTYGYT
few,TRBJ2-3,TRBD2,TRBV5-1,ASGPGGGTDTQY
-,TRBJ2-7,-,TRBV7-9,ASSLGQRYEQY
many,TRBJ2-5,TRBD2,TRBV27,ASSRASGGLRETQY
-,TRBJ1-3,-,TRBV6-1,ASSEFTGRNVGAGNTIY
-,TRBJ2-7,TRBD2,TRBV2,ASSVGGGYEQY
-,TRBJ1-4,-,TRBV6-1,ASSEVWGGSEKLF
few,TRBJ1-4,-,TRBV30,AWLQQAPRGEKLF
-,TRBJ1-5,TRBD1,TRBV18,ASSAGTGLPQH
-,TRBJ1-1,-,TRBV5-1,ASSVVAGKNTEAF
-,TRBJ1-6,-,TRBV7-2,ASSLVLSSPLH
-,TRBJ2-1,TRBD2,TRBV4-3,ASSQEASGIYNEQF
-,TRBJ2-7,-,TRBV27,ASSLSRTVGEQY
-,TRBJ1-1,-,TRBV6-1,ASSVFGRKNTEAF
-,TRBJ2-1,-,TRBV6-1,ASSPASYNEQF